Listed below are T cell receptor beta chains from one sample, sequenced in a study of OX40 agonist ivuxolimab in advanced cancers. This table comes from immunoSEQ multiplex PCR, and its TCRdb copy is limited to in-frame clones, with some not included. This table has 55,000 to 80,000 clones, about 81% appearing once. The sequencing used CD4+ or CD8+ T cells sorted from blood, collected in a trial of the OX40 agonist ivuxolimab. Receptors originate from an adult with an advanced solid tumor such as melanoma, head and neck, liver or kidney cancer. The CDR3 runs from the conserved cysteine through the conserved F or W. D genes are given only for firm matches. Not every row has a clone size; where given, it reads once, few, many or a size class.

D gene,clone size,V gene,J gene,CDR3 length,CDR3 DNA,CDR3 protein
NA,once,TRBV11-1,TRBJ2-4,16,TGTGCCAGCAGCTTTTTGGGTACAGTGGGGAAAAACATTCAGTACTTC,CASSFLGTVGKNIQYF
NA,once,TRBV27,TRBJ1-1,14,TGTGCCAGCAGTACCGGGAATATCAACACTGAAGCTTTCTTT,CASSTGNINTEAFF
NA,NA,TRBV7-3,TRBJ2-2,13,TGTGCCAGCAGCCTCCAGGGGACCGGGGAGCTGTTTTTT,CASSLQGTGELFF
NA,NA,TRBV5-5,TRBJ2-7,13,TGTGCCAGCAGCTCAGACACTTTCTACGAGCAGTACTTC,CASSSDTFYEQYF
TRBD1,NA,TRBV15,TRBJ1-5,17,TGTGCCACCAGCAGAGTGTTGGGACAGCATAGCAATCAGCCCCAGCATTTT,CATSRVLGQHSNQPQHF
NA,NA,TRBV28,TRBJ1-5,12,TGTGCCAGCAGTTATAGGGGTCAGCCCCAGCATTTT,CASSYRGQPQHF
NA,NA,TRBV19,TRBJ1-4,17,TGTGCCAGTAGTATAGTTGGACACCGGGCGACTAATGAAAAACTGTTTTTT,CASSIVGHRATNEKLFF
NA,few,TRBV11-3,TRBJ1-1,14,TGTGCCAGCAGCTTAGGGCGGGTGAACACTGAAGCTTTCTTT,CASSLGRVNTEAFF
NA,once,TRBV7-7,TRBJ2-1,15,TGTGCCAGCAGCGCCCTAGCGTCTAAGTATAATGAGCAGTTCTTC,CASSALASKYNEQFF
TRBD1,NA,TRBV27,TRBJ1-1,14,TGTGCCAGCAGTCCCGACAGGGGTGGCACTGAAGCTTTCTTT,CASSPDRGGTEAFF
TRBD2,NA,TRBV7-2,TRBJ2-1,15,TGTGCCAGCAGCTTAACCGGACTAGCGAGTAATGAGCAGTTCTTC,CASSLTGLASNEQFF
TRBD1,NA,TRBV5-4,TRBJ1-5,14,TGTGCCAGCAGCTCGGGACAGACCAATCAGCCCCAGCATTTT,CASSSGQTNQPQHF
NA,NA,TRBV10-2,TRBJ2-7,13,TGCGCCAGCCGATTCGGGGGAGATTACGAGCAGTACTTC,CASRFGGDYEQYF
NA,NA,TRBV9,TRBJ2-5,15,TGTGCCAGCAGCGTAGCTGGGGGACCTGACGAGACCCAGTACTTC,CASSVAGGPDETQYF
NA,NA,TRBV4-2,TRBJ1-5,16,TGTGCCAGCAGCCAAGAGTTCGGCCAACGCAATCAGCCCCAGCATTTT,CASSQEFGQRNQPQHF
NA,NA,TRBV30,TRBJ1-5,13,TGTGCCTGGAGTCGACAGCCCCAACAGCCCCAGCATTTT,CAWSRQPQQPQHF
NA,once,TRBV6-4,TRBJ1-2,17,TGTGCCCCCGCATCCCCGGGAGGATCAGCCGCTTTCTATGGCTACACCTTC,CAPASPGGSAAFYGYTF
NA,NA,TRBV19,TRBJ1-1,13,TGTGCCAGTACTAAAACACTGAACACTGAAGCTTTCTTT,CASTKTLNTEAFF
TRBD1,NA,TRBV5-1,TRBJ2-1,14,TGCGCCAGCTCCCCGGACAGGAGAGGCAATGAGCAGTTCTTC,CASSPDRRGNEQFF
NA,NA,TRBV5-5,TRBJ2-5,12,TGTGCCAGCATCAGCGTAGAAGAGACCCAGTACTTC,CASISVEETQYF
NA,NA,TRBV7-9,TRBJ2-5,11,TGTGCCAGCAATTCAGGAGAGACCCAGTACTTC,CASNSGETQYF